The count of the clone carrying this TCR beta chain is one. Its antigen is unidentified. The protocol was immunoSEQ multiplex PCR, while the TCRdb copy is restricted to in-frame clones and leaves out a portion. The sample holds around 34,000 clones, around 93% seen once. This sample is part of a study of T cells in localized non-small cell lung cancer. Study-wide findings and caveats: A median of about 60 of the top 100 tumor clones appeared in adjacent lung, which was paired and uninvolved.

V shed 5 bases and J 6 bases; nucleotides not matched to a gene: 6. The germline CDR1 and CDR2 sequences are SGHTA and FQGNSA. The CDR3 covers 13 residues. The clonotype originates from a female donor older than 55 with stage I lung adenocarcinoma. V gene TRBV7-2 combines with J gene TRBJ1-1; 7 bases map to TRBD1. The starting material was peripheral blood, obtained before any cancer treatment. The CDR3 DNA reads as TGTGCCAGCAGCATCCTTCAGGGGGCTGAAGCTTTCTTT. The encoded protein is CASSILQGAEAFF.